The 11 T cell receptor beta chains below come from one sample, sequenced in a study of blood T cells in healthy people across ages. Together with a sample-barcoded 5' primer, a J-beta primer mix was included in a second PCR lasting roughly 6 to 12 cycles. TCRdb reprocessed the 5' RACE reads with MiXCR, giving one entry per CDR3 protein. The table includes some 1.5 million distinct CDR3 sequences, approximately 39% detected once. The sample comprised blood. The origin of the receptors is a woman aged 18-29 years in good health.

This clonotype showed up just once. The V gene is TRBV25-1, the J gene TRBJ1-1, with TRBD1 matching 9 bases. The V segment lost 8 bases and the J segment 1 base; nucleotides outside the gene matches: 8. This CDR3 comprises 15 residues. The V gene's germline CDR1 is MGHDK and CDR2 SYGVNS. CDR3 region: CASSTVTGGNTEAFF. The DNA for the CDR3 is TGTGCCAGCTCAACAGTGACAGGGGGGAACACTGAAGCTTTCTTT.

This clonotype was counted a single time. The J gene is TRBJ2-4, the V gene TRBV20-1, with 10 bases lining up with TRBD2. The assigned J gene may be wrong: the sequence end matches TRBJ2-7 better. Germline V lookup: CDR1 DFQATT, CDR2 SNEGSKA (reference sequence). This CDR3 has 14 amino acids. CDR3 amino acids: CSALAGVLGYEQYF. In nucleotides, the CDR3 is TGCAGTGCTCTAGCGGGAGTACTTGGATACGAGCAGTACTTC.

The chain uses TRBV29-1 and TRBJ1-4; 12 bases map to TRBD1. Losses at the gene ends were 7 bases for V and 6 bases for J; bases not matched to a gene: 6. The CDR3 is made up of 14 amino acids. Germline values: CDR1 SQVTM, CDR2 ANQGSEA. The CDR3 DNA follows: TGCAGCGCCCGGGACAGGGGGCGATATGAAAAACTGTTTTTT. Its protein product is CSARDRGRYEKLFF.

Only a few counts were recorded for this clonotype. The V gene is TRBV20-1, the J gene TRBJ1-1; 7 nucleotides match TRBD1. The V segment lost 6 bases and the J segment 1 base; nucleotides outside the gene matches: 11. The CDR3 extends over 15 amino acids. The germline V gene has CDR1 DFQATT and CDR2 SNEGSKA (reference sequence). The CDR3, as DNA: TGCAGTGCCCCCGGGGGGACAGTTCGGAACACTGAAGCTTTCTTT. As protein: CSAPGGTVRNTEAFF.

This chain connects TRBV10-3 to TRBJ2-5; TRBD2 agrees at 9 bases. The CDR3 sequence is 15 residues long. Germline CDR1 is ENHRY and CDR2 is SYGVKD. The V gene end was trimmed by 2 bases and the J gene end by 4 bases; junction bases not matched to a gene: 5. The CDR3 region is CAISEAGTSLETQYF. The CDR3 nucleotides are TGTGCCATCAGTGAGGCAGGGACTAGCCTAGAGACCCAGTACTTC.

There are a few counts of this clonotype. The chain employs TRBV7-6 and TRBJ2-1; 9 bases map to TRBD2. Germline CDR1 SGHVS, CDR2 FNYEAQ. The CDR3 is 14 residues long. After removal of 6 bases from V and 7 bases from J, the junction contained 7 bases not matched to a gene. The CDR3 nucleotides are TGTGCCAGCAGTCCTTTTAGCGGGAGAAATGAGCAGTTCTTC. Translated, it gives CASSPFSGRNEQFF. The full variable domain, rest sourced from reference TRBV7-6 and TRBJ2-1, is GAGVSQSPRYKVTKRGQDVALRCDPISGHVSLYWYRQALGQGPEFLTYFNYEAQQDKSGLPNDRFSAERPEGSISTLTIQRTEQRDSAMYRCASSPFSGRNEQFFGPGTRLTVL.

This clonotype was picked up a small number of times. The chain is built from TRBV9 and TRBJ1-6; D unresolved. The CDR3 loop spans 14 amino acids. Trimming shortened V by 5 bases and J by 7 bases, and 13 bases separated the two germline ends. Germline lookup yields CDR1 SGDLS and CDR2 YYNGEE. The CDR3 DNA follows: TGTGCCAGCAGAGGAAGGGAGCAAAATTCACCCCTCCACTTT. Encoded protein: CASRGREQNSPLHF. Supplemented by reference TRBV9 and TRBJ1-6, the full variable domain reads DSGVTQTPKHLITATGQRVTLRCSPRSGDLSVYWYQQSLDQGLQFLIQYYNGEERAKGNILERFSAQQFPDLHSELNLSSLELGDSALYFCASRGREQNSPLHFGNGTRLTVT.

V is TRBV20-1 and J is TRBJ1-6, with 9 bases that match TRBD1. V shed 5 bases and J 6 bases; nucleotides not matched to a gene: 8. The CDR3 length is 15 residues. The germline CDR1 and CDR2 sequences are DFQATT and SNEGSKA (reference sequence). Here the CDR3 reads CSAGPRDRVNSPLHF. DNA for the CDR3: TGCAGTGCTGGGCCGCGGGACAGGGTTAATTCACCCCTCCACTTT.

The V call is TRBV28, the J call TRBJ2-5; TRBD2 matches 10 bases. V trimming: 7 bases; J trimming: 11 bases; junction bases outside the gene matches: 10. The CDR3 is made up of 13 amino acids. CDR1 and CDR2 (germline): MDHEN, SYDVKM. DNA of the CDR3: TGTGCCAGCAACCTAGCGGGAGTTGATGAGCAGTACTTC. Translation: CASNLAGVDEQYF.

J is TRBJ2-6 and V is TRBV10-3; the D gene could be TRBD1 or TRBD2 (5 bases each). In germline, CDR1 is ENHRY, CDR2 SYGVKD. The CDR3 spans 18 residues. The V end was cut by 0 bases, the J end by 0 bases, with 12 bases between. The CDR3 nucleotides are TGTGCCATCAGTGAGTCGAGTTTTGGGGGCTCTGGGGCCAACGTCCTGACTTTC. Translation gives CAISESSFGGSGANVLTF.

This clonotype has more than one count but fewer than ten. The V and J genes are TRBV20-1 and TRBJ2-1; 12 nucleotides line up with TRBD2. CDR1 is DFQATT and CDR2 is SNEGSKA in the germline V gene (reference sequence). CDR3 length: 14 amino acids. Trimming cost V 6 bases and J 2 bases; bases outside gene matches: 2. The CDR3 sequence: CSARLAGAYNEQFF. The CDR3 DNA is TGCAGTGCGCGACTAGCGGGAGCCTACAATGAGCAGTTCTTC.